This TCR beta chain stems from a study of shared clonotypes between healthy human individuals. The overall study: The plates for each donor numbered three CD4 naive, three CD4 memory, two CD8 naive and one CD8 memory. Overall study findings and caveats: Collection of samples was limited to blood; tissue repertoires likely differ.

Deep level was the assay's run setting. Profiling relied on immunoSEQ multiplex PCR, and the TCRdb table lists in-frame clones only, not all of them. The table includes about 1.1 million clones, 60% to 85% detected once. This clone was counted a single time. Its antigen is undetermined. The germline V gene has CDR1 LGHNA and CDR2 YSLEER. Trimming cost V 1 base and J 5 bases, with 13 bases left between them. This CDR3 comprises 15 residues. The specimen was memory CD4+ T cells from PBMCs. Subset meaning: CD45RA-negative fraction. The rearrangement links TRBV4-3 to TRBJ2-3, with D perhaps matching TRBD1 (5 bases). This receptor was taken from a man younger than 30 in good health. Some clones in this sample may be carry-over from other donors' samples. CDR3 DNA: TGCGCCAGCAGCCAAGTGTGGCAGGGTGGAGATACGCAGTATTTT. Its translation is CASSQVWQGGDTQYF.